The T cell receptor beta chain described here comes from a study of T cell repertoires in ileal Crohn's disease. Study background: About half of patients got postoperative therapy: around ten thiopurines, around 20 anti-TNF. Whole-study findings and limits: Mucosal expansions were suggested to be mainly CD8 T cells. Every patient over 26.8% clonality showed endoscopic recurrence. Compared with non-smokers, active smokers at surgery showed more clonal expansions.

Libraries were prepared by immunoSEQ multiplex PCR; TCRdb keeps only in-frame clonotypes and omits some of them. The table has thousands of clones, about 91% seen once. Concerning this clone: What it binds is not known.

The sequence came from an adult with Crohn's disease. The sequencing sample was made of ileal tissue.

CDR3 bases: TGTGCCAGCTCACCACGGGGACTAGCGATTCGGGAGCAGTTCTTC. Its translation: CASSPRGLAIREQFF. The J gene is TRBJ2-1, the V gene TRBV18; 10 positions agree with TRBD2. In germline, CDR1 is KGHSH, CDR2 LQKENI. There are 15 residues in the CDR3. The ends lost 1 base at V and 10 bases at J; junction bases unmatched: 7.